Presented here are 14 T cell receptor beta chains from one specimen sequenced in a study of beta chain features in type 1 diabetes. The isolated RNA, all of it, was reverse transcribed, so expressed TCRB transcripts were what got sequenced. TCRdb keeps only in-frame clones here, not all; method: immunoSEQ multiplex PCR. This sample has about 620,000 clones; about 16% occur once, and the top ten carry around 0.095%. Sequencing used naive CD4+ T cells from blood. The receptors stem from a man younger than 35 in good health.

This sequence joins TRBV7-2 and TRBJ2-7; no clear D gene. There are 15 residues in the CDR3. Germline V lookup: CDR1 SGHTA, CDR2 FQGNSA. V lost 1 base to trimming and J lost 1 base, with 11 bases between them. The CDR3: CASSLVHGESYEQYF. DNA for the CDR3: TGTGCCAGCAGCTTAGTGCATGGGGAATCCTACGAGCAGTACTTC. Filled out from reference TRBV7-2 and TRBJ2-7, the complete variable domain reads GAGVSQSPSNKVTEKGKDVELRCDPISGHTALYWYRQSLGQGLEFLIYFQGNSAPDKSGLPSDRFSAERTGGSVSTLTIQRTQQEDSAVYLCASSLVHGESYEQYFGPGTRLTVT.

The chain is built from TRBV5-4 and TRBJ2-2; D may be TRBD1 (6 bases). Trimming took 2 bases from V and 6 from J, leaving 14 bases between them. The CDR3 runs 15 residues. Germline values: CDR1 SGHNT, CDR2 YYREEE (reference sequence). In DNA, the CDR3 is TGTGCCAGCAGCTTTGGGGGCCGGCGCGCCGGGGAGCTGTTTTTT. This encodes CASSFGGRRAGELFF.

This clone was observed a few times. J is TRBJ1-2 and V is TRBV27; no clear D gene. Trimming pared 6 bases from V and 8 bases from J, leaving 16 bases between. Germline-derived CDR1 and CDR2 are MNHEY and SMNVEV (reference sequence). This CDR3 spans 13 amino acids. The CDR3 coding sequence is TGTGCCAGCAGGGCCGGTGGGGTGGAGGGCTACACCTTC. Translated: CASRAGGVEGYTF.

V gene TRBV6-5 combines with J gene TRBJ1-3; the D is unclear. In germline, CDR1 is MNHEY, CDR2 SVGAGI. The V end was cut by 2 bases, the J end by 5 bases, with 7 bases between. The CDR3 is 13 amino acids. The CDR3 DNA sequence: TGTGCCAGCAGTTACGACGGAAGAAACACCATATATTTT. Its translation is CASSYDGRNTIYF.

This chain connects TRBV9 to TRBJ1-5; TRBD1 agrees at 7 bases. There are 15 residues in the CDR3. Germline V gives CDR1 SGDLS, CDR2 YYNGEE. Trimming at V came to 1 base and at J to 7 bases, leaving 8 bases not matched to a gene. CDR3 sequence reads: CASSVSATGIQPQHF. CDR3 coding DNA: TGTGCCAGCAGCGTATCGGCGACAGGGATCCAGCCCCAGCATTTT. The variable domain in full, completed from reference TRBV9 and TRBJ1-5, reads DSGVTQTPKHLITATGQRVTLRCSPRSGDLSVYWYQQSLDQGLQFLIQYYNGEERAKGNILERFSAQQFPDLHSELNLSSLELGDSALYFCASSVSATGIQPQHFGDGTRLSIL.

This clone was detected only a few times. The chain joins TRBV28 to TRBJ2-1; TRBD2 is a possible D gene (6 bases). The V end lost 10 bases, the J end lost 6 bases, and 16 bases lay between the germline ends. The CDR3 covers 13 residues. CDR1 and CDR2 from the germline V gene are MDHEN and SYDVKM. The CDR3 DNA reads as TGTGCCACCTCCCGTAGCGGTTTCAATGAGCAGTTCTTC. Its protein product is CATSRSGFNEQFF.

This clone was picked up a small number of times. The chain combines TRBV27 with TRBJ1-2; 11 positions match TRBD1. Germline CDR1 reads MNHEY; CDR2 reads SMNVEV (reference sequence). Trimming at V came to 6 bases and at J to 4 bases, leaving 4 bases not matched to a gene. CDR3 length: 14 residues. CDR3 region: CASRRDRGFYGYTF. The CDR3 coding sequence is TGTGCCAGCAGGAGGGACAGGGGGTTCTATGGCTACACCTTC.

This clone came up a few times. Other DNA sequences in the sample encode the same CDR3. The rearrangement uses TRBV20-1 and TRBJ2-7; tentatively, D is TRBD2 (5 bases). CDR1 DFQATT and CDR2 SNEGSKA come from the germline V gene (reference sequence). CDR3 length equals 11 residues. V was cut by 3 bases and J by 2 bases, with 5 bases left in between. The DNA for the CDR3 is TGCAGTGCTAGCGGGACCTACGAGCAGTACTTC. Protein sequence: CSASGTYEQYF.

The genes are TRBV27 and TRBJ2-3, with TRBD2 identical over 7 bases. With 6 bases clipped from V and 1 base from J, the junction kept 16 bases outside the gene matches. The CDR3 consists of 18 residues. Germline V gives CDR1 MNHEY, CDR2 SMNVEV (reference sequence). CDR3 sequence: CASRGGGRREYRTDTQYF. CDR3 DNA sequence: TGTGCCAGCAGAGGTGGCGGGAGACGGGAGTACCGCACAGATACGCAGTATTTT.

This clone was counted a single time. The chain recombines TRBV5-1 with TRBJ2-2, with 7 bases fitting TRBD2. Germline V gene sequence: CDR1 SGHRS, CDR2 YFSETQ. The CDR3 covers 13 residues. V was pared by 4 bases and J by 4 bases, with 1 base of the junction left unmatched. CDR3 sequence: CASSGGGTGELFF. In DNA form, the CDR3 reads TGCGCCAGCAGCGGCGGGGGCACCGGGGAGCTGTTTTTT.

This clone was counted only a few times. The V call is TRBV30, the J call TRBJ1-6; D remains unclear. Trimming left V 5 bases short and J 6 bases short, with 8 bases between. The CDR3 is 12 amino acids. The V gene's germline CDR1 is GTSNPN and CDR2 SVGIG (reference sequence). The CDR3 loop is CAWGRLNSPLHF. CDR3 sequence (DNA): TGTGCCTGGGGACGGCTTAATTCACCCCTCCACTTT.

This rearrangement joins TRBV2 to TRBJ1-1, with 9 bases aligning to TRBD1. CDR3 length: 14 amino acids. Germline trimming cut 6 bases from V and 8 bases from J; bases unmatched to any gene: 10. Per germline, CDR1 SNHLY and CDR2 FYNNEI. CDR3 bases: TGTGCCAGCAGGCCCCGGGACAGGGCATCCGAAGCTTTCTTT. It encodes CASRPRDRASEAFF.

This clone was seen a few times. The sample has other DNA sequences that encode this CDR3 too. The chain employs TRBV5-1 and TRBJ1-2; D gene ambiguous. The ends were cut back, 0 bases at V and 2 bases at J, with 8 bases in the middle. This CDR3 region has 14 residues. Germline CDR1 SGHRS, CDR2 YFSETQ. The CDR3 is CASSLGTENYGYTF. DNA of the CDR3: TGCGCCAGCAGCTTGGGTACAGAAAACTATGGCTACACCTTC.

Comments on this clone: The junction departs from germline at one end; a sequencing error may be responsible. This sequence joins TRBV9 and TRBJ2-5; 7 positions match TRBD1. There are 15 residues in the CDR3. CDR1 is SGDLS and CDR2 is YYNGEE in the germline V gene. CDR3 region: CASSTGAGSQQTQYF. CDR3 sequence (DNA): TGTGCCAGCAGCACAGGGGCGGGTTCCCAACAGACCCAGTACTTC.